This T cell receptor (beta chain) derives from a study of CD8 T cells in Susac syndrome. Sequencing of TCR beta, carried out with a high-throughput approach, was applied to CD8+ and CD4+ T cells from the blood. Control patients had untreated stable or active relapsing-remitting multiple sclerosis by revised McDonald criteria. TEMRA cells were enriched by FACS, and CD4+ and CD8+ T cells were negatively isolated. The RNA input was about 0.5 to 1 ug, and it was reverse transcribed with random hexamers. With immunoSEQ multiplex PCR, TCR beta CDR3 was amplified across 54 Vbeta and 13 Jbeta. MiXCR was run by TCRdb on the immunoSEQ multiplex PCR reads, yielding one entry per CDR3 protein. The sample records around 270,000 distinct CDR3 sequences, approximately 91% being singletons. This CDR3 region has 14 residues. The V gene's germline CDR1 is MGHDK and CDR2 SYGVNS. Trimming cost V 5 bases and J 4 bases, with 14 bases left between them.

The V gene is TRBV25-1, the J gene TRBJ1-1, with TRBD1 as a possible D gene (6 bases). This sequence was found in a human donor with multiple sclerosis. The sequencing sample was made of CD8+ T cells from PBMCs. The CDR3: CASSPGEGPTEAFF. The CDR3 bases are TGTGCCAGCAGTCCAGGGGAGGGACCCACTGAAGCTTTCTTT.